Shown below are 20 T cell receptor beta chains from a single sample sequenced in a study of molecular identifiers for immune sequencing clone quantification. TCRdb re-called the PCR reads with MiXCR, one entry per CDR3 protein. The data contain over 600,000 distinct CDR3 sequences, about 20% of them singletons. The sample was naive CD8+ T cells from blood, with Jurkat cell RNA spiked in. Subset: FACS-sorted CD8+CD4-CCR7+CD45RA+ naive T cells. The receptors were sampled from a human donor in good health. Some libraries in this study had Jurkat cell RNA spiked in.

Turning to this clonotype: Possible read error: a much larger clone is one base away. The chain has TRBV4-3 and TRBJ1-1; TRBD1 matches at 11 bases. Germline V gives CDR1 LGHNA, CDR2 YSLEER. This CDR3 region has 17 residues. This chain's CDR3 is CASSQGTGGPVNAEAFF. CDR3 DNA sequence: TGCGCCAGCAGCCAAGGGACAGGGGGCCCCGTGAACGCTGAAGCTTTCTTT.

A note on this clonotype: With a much larger clone just one base away, this may be a read error. The V gene is TRBV10-3, the J gene TRBJ2-7; maybe TRBD1 (6 bases). Germline V gives CDR1 ENHRY, CDR2 SYGVKD. This CDR3 is built from 14 residues. CDR3 loop: CAIGESNRVYEQYF. CDR3 in DNA: TGTGCCATCGGTGAGTCGAACAGGGTCTACGAGCAGTACTTC.

This clonotype was seen a few times. The V call is TRBV29-1, the J call TRBJ2-1; D uncertain. Germline values: CDR1 SQVTM, CDR2 ANQGSEA. The CDR3 consists of 13 residues. V lost 4 bases and J lost 2, with 9 bases in between. The CDR3 nucleotides read TGCAGCGTTGCCCCAGTCACCTACAATGAGCAGTTCTTC. Residues: CSVAPVTYNEQFF.

To note about this clonotype: Possible read error: a much larger clone is one base away. The chain joins TRBV5-3 to TRBJ1-1; 9 bases match TRBD1. TRBV5-3 is an ORF, with its function uncertain. V was pared by 8 bases and J by 3 bases, with 11 bases of the junction left unmatched. The CDR3 has 15 amino acids. The CDR3 is CASSITGGWDTEAFF. In DNA, the CDR3 is TGTGCCAGCAGCATTACAGGGGGCTGGGACACTGAAGCTTTCTTT.

This clonotype has ten or more counts. The CDR3 here is CASSFSSNQPQHF. For the CDR3, the DNA is TGTGCCAGCAGTTTCTCCAGCAATCAGCCCCAGCATTTT. The chain couples TRBV27 to TRBJ1-5; no clear D gene. The CDR3 spans 13 residues. Germline V gives CDR1 MNHEY, CDR2 SMNVEV (reference sequence). Trimming removed 3 bases at V and 1 base at J, with 4 bases between.

This clonotype was seen only a few times. This chain connects TRBV5-6 to TRBJ2-2; the D is unclear. The ends were cut back, 0 bases at V and 3 bases at J, with 9 bases in the middle. This CDR3 has 15 residues. Germline CDR1 SGHDT, CDR2 YYEEEE. The CDR3 region is CASSLVFGYTGELFF. The CDR3 DNA is TGTGCCAGCAGCTTGGTGTTTGGATACACCGGGGAGCTGTTTTTT.

This clonotype occurred many times. The V and J genes are TRBV20-1 and TRBJ2-3; perhaps D is TRBD1 or TRBD2 (5 bases each). V lost 6 bases to trimming and J lost 0 bases, with 7 bases between them. Germline CDR1 and CDR2: DFQATT and SNEGSKA (reference sequence). The CDR3 has 12 amino acids. CDR3 amino acids: CSAWDSTDTQYF. CDR3 bases: TGCAGTGCGTGGGACAGCACAGATACGCAGTATTTT.

At least ten counts were recorded for this clonotype. CDR3 bases: TGTGCCAGCAGTTCCGGACAGGGGTGGAACGAGCAGTACTTC. It encodes CASSSGQGWNEQYF. J is TRBJ2-7 and V is TRBV5-5, with 9 bases matching TRBD1. Germline lookup yields CDR1 SGHKS and CDR2 YYEKEE (reference sequence). The CDR3 has 14 residues. The ends lost 5 bases at V and 5 bases at J; junction bases unmatched: 8.

This clonotype was observed a handful of times. The chain couples TRBV6-2 or TRBV6-3 to TRBJ1-3, with TRBD1 matching over 7 bases. V shed 7 bases and J 1 base; nucleotides not matched to a gene: 10. This CDR3 comprises 16 residues. Germline-derived CDR1 and CDR2 are MNHEY and SVGEGT. The DNA for the CDR3 is TGTGCCAGCATTCGGGACAGCATGCCTTCTGGAAACACCATATATTTT. Protein product: CASIRDSMPSGNTIYF.

Many counts were recorded for this clonotype. The V call is TRBV20-1, the J call TRBJ2-2; 8 bases map to TRBD1. Per the germline V gene, CDR1 is DFQATT and CDR2 is SNEGSKA (reference sequence). V lost 0 bases and J lost 1; bases outside the gene matches: 4. The CDR3 spans 16 residues. The CDR3 DNA is TGCAGTGCTAGAGATCTGGGACAGGAGAACACCGGGGAGCTGTTTTTT. Translating gives CSARDLGQENTGELFF.

This clonotype was seen ten or more times. The chain carries TRBV27 and TRBJ2-3, with 7 bases that match TRBD2. After removal of 7 bases from V and 6 bases from J, the junction contained 13 bases not matched to a gene. Germline values: CDR1 MNHEY, CDR2 SMNVEV (reference sequence). The CDR3 spans 15 residues. In DNA, the CDR3 is TGTGCCAGCACTGCAAGGTTGGGGAGGGAGGATACGCAGTATTTT. Residues: CASTARLGREDTQYF.

This clonotype was found many times. The rearrangement uses TRBV6-2 or TRBV6-3 and TRBJ1-1; D gene uncertain. Germline CDR1 is MNHEY and CDR2 is SVGEGT. The CDR3 extends over 12 amino acids. With 6 bases removed from V and 2 bases from J, the gap between germline ends came to 7 bases. CDR3 region: CASRVSNTEAFF. The CDR3 nucleotides read TGTGCCAGCAGGGTCAGTAACACTGAAGCTTTCTTT.

This clonotype was observed a handful of times. The CDR3 protein is CASSPQDTSLGTGELFF. The CDR3 DNA follows: TGTGCCAGCAGCCCACAGGACACGTCTCTCGGTACCGGGGAGCTGTTTTTT. The rearrangement links TRBV9 to TRBJ2-2; a weak D match, TRBD1 (5 bases). This CDR3 region has 17 residues. Germline V gene lookup returns CDR1 SGDLS and CDR2 YYNGEE. With 4 bases removed from V and 5 bases from J, the gap between germline ends came to 21 bases.

The table lists this clonotype with many counts. The chain recombines TRBV4-3 with TRBJ2-3; D might be TRBD1 or TRBD2, each matching 5 bases. The germline V gene encodes CDR1 LGHNA and CDR2 YSLEER. Trimming took off 1 base at V and 6 bases at J, with 11 bases between the two ends. The CDR3 runs 14 residues. In nucleotides, the CDR3 is TGCGCCAGCAGCCAAGGGTCAGGGACCGATACGCAGTATTTT. As protein: CASSQGSGTDTQYF.

This clonotype was observed many times. The genes are TRBV7-9 and TRBJ2-5; TRBD1 matches at 8 bases. In germline, CDR1 is SEHNR, CDR2 FQNEAQ (reference sequence). V trimming: 5 bases; J trimming: 4 bases; junction bases outside the gene matches: 15. The length of the CDR3 is 17 residues. The DNA of the CDR3 is TGTGCCAGCAGCCGGAGACCGTTGACAGGGGTCAGAGAGACCCAGTACTTC. This gives the protein CASSRRPLTGVRETQYF.

As regards this clonotype: One end of the junction varies from germline; a read error may be responsible. The chain carries TRBV27 and TRBJ2-1; the D is unclear. Germline assignment: CDR1 MNHEY and CDR2 SMNVEV (reference sequence). CDR3 length: 16 amino acids. The CDR3 DNA follows: TGTGCCAGCAGTAAAGGTCGGGCCTACTCCTACAATGGGCAGTTCTTC. This sequence encodes CASSKGRAYSYNGQFF.

The chain employs TRBV10-1 and TRBJ2-3; D gene unclear. The ends were cut back, 4 bases at V and 0 bases at J, with 14 bases in the middle. This CDR3 is built from 16 residues. Germline CDR1 is WNHNN and CDR2 is SYGVQD (reference sequence). The CDR3 reads CASSADPGKSTDTQYF. In nucleotides, the CDR3 is TGCGCCAGCAGTGCTGACCCCGGTAAAAGCACAGATACGCAGTATTTT.

The CDR3 nucleotides read TGTGCCAGTAATTACAGGAATCAGCCCCAGCATTTT. This sequence encodes CASNYRNQPQHF. This rearrangement joins TRBV19 to TRBJ1-5; weak D call: TRBD1 (5 bases). The germline gives CDR1 LNHDA, CDR2 SQIVND (reference sequence). The CDR3 sequence is 12 residues long. Trimming pared 7 bases from V and 4 bases from J, leaving 8 bases between.

This clonotype was counted at least ten times. The rearrangement uses TRBV6-2 or TRBV6-3 and TRBJ2-2, with D possibly matching TRBD1 (6 bases). The CDR3 length is 16 residues. Germline V gene sequence: CDR1 MNHEY, CDR2 SVGEGT. Trimming removed 7 bases from V and 1 base from J, with 16 bases in between. CDR3 coding DNA: TGTGCCAGCAACTCGCCCCCGACAGGGAACACCGGGGAGCTGTTTTTT. Its translation is CASNSPPTGNTGELFF.

This clonotype has a count of ten or more. The CDR3, as DNA: TGTGCCAGCAGCCGGGACCGAGATCAGCCCCAGCATTTT. Amino acid sequence: CASSRDRDQPQHF. V is TRBV7-9 and J is TRBJ1-5; D is perhaps TRBD1 (5 bases). The germline gives CDR1 SEHNR, CDR2 FQNEAQ (reference sequence). The CDR3 runs 13 residues. V lost 5 bases to trimming and J lost 5 bases, with 10 bases between them.